A few counts support the clone carrying this T cell receptor (beta chain). The antigen is unknown. The study reverse transcribed the entire isolated RNA, so it sequenced expressed TCRB transcripts. The data were produced by immunoSEQ multiplex PCR, yet TCRdb's version contains in-frame clones alone and is incomplete. The profile shows 20,000 to 25,000 clones, 68% of them singletons. Each of the CD4+ naive, central memory, regulatory and stem cell-like memory populations was sorted via CD45RO/CCR7/CD25/CD127/CD95/CD27. CDR1 is SEHNR and CDR2 is FQNEAQ in the germline V gene (reference sequence). V was trimmed by 5 bases and J by 4 bases, leaving 7 bases between them. The CDR3 length is 12 residues. This sample is drawn from a study of beta chain features in type 1 diabetes. Across the whole study: No age, gender or cell yield differences were seen between patients and healthy donors. Study results and caveats: In all four CD4+ subsets, TCRB CDR3 length was significantly, moderately reduced in type 1 diabetes. Any HLA-type effect on TCRB rearrangement remained unresolved here.

This clonotype originated in a middle-aged woman with type 1 diabetes. V and J are TRBV7-9 and TRBJ2-3, with D maybe TRBD2 (5 bases). Sequenced input: stem cell memory CD4+ T cells from blood. CDR3 region: CASSEGADTQYF. The CDR3 DNA follows: TGTGCCAGCAGCGAGGGAGCAGATACGCAGTATTTT. The complete variable domain, with remaining parts taken from reference TRBV7-9 and TRBJ2-3, reads DTGVSQNPRHKITKRGQNVTFRCDPISEHNRLYWYRQTLGQGPEFLTYFQNEAQLEKSRLLSDRFSAERPKGSFSTLEIQRTEQGDSAMYLCASSEGADTQYFGPGTRLTVL.